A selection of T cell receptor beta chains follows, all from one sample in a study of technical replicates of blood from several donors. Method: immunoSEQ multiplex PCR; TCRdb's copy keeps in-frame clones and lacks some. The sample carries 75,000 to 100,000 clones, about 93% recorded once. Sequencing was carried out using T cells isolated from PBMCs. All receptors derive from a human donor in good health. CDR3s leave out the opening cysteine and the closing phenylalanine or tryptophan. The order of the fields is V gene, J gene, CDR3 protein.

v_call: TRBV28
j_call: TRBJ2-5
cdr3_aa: ASSPPGQGKETQY

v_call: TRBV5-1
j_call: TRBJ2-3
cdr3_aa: ASVSAEASTDTQY

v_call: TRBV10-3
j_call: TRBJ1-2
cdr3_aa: AISEDGTLPRNYGYT

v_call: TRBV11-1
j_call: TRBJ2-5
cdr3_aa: ASSLSRASQAQTQY

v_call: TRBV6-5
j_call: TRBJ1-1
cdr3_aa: ASSYWTGGTEAF

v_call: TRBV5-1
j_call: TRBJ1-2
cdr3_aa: ASLLEGTGPSNYGYT

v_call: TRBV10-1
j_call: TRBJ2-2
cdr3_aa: ASSKWGEAGELF

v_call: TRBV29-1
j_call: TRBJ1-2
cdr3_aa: SVESGRLRYGYT

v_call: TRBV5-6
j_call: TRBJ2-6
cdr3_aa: ASSLFNSGANVLT

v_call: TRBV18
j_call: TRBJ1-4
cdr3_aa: ASSPTQTGWFEKLF

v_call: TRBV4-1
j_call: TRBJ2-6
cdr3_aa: ASSQEPDRGGANVLT